Sequencing of this TCR beta chain was carried out in a study of T cell responses to AZD1222 COVID-19 vaccine. Study-level findings and limits: Close to half of all spike-specific TCRs reportedly target regions of the variants that are unmutated.

Concerning this clone itself: Antigen specificity is unknown.

V dropped 1 base and J dropped 5; count of bases not matched to a gene: 4. Germline CDR1 reads LNHNV; CDR2 reads YYDKDF (reference sequence). The CDR3 is 15 residues long. Assay: immunoSEQ multiplex PCR; the TCRdb copy retains only in-frame clones and omits some. The table has 180,000 or so clones, approximately 89% seen once; the top ten hold less than 2%. This chain links TRBV15 with TRBJ1-1; 10 bases are a match to TRBD1. The receptor comes from an adult who received the AZD1222 COVID-19 vaccine. Sample: peripheral blood, taken 28 days after the second AZD1222 dose. CDR3 region: CATSRGTGGETEAFF. CDR3 bases: TGTGCCACCAGCAGAGGGACAGGGGGGGAAACTGAAGCTTTCTTT.